This T cell receptor beta chain appears in the sequencing data of a study of T cells in narcolepsy. About the study: Enrolled donors included narcolepsy type 1 or type 2 patients and healthy controls. Overall study findings and caveats: HCRT-specific and TRIB2-specific autoreactive clonotypes appeared among same-patient CSF and blood CD4+ clonotypes. Reportedly, autoreactive clonotypes were serially detected in patients' blood but not controls'.

The protocol was immunoSEQ multiplex PCR, while the TCRdb copy is restricted to in-frame clones and leaves out a portion. The sample lists 25,000 to 35,000 clones, roughly 80% seen once, with approximately 0.66% in the top ten. With regard to this clone: Its antigen is unknown.

The CDR3 sequence is 17 residues long. Trimming removed 4 bases from V and 1 base from J; junction bases left unmatched: 8. CDR1 is LGHNA and CDR2 is YNFKEQ in the germline V gene. Sequencing used memory (CD45RA-) CD4+ T cells from blood. This TCR derives from a human donor in good health. This rearrangement joins TRBV4-2 to TRBJ1-3; 9 nucleotides align to TRBD1. The chain's CDR3 is CASSRQHGTGSGNTIYF. CDR3 sequence (DNA): TGTGCCAGCAGCCGACAGCACGGGACAGGGTCTGGAAACACCATATATTTT.